There are many counts of the clone carrying this T cell receptor (beta chain). Antigen unknown. The entry originates in a study of metastatic and nonmetastatic thyroid tumors. Overall study: It was across blood and tumor or nodule tissue from malignant and benign thyroid patients that repertoires were compared. The study, taken as a whole, reports: In both blood and tumor samples, TCR beta diversity was reported significantly higher for malignant than benign nodules.

As originally analysed: Building a distant-metastasis classifier for papillary thyroid cancer drew on CDR3 differences across clinicopathological groups. TCRdb called clones again from the PCR reads with MiXCR. These V and J calls are TCRdb output, not the study's own analysis. The sample includes 35,000 to 50,000 clones, about a sixth of them seen just once. Thyroid surgery had not been preceded by any treatment in any patient. This CDR3 spans 16 amino acids. Germline V gene sequence: CDR1 DFQATT, CDR2 SNEGSKA (reference sequence). V shed 5 bases and J shed 4 bases, with 22 bases lying between them. V and J are TRBV20-1 and TRBJ2-3; a possible D gene is TRBD1 (5 bases). This receptor was taken from a female donor with papillary thyroid cancer or a benign thyroid nodule (not recorded which). Some clones in this sample may be carry-over from other donors' samples. Sequences were obtained from tumor tissue. The CDR3 spells CSALKTVSAVADTQYF. The CDR3 DNA sequence: TGCAGTGCTCTGAAGACAGTTTCGGCGGTCGCAGATACGCAGTATTTT.